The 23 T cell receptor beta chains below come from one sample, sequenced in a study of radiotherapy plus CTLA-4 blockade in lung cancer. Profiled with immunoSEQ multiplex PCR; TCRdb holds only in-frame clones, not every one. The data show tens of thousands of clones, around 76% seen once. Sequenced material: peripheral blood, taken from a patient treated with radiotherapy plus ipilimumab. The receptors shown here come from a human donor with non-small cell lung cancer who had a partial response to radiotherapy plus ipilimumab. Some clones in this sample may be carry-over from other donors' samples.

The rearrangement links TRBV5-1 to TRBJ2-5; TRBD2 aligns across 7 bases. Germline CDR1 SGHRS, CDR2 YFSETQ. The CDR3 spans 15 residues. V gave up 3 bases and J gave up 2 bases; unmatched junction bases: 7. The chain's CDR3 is CASSSQAGTQETQYF. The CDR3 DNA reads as TGCGCCAGCAGCTCCCAAGCGGGGACGCAAGAGACCCAGTACTTC.

The CDR3 coding sequence is TGTGCCAGCAGTTCGGGTCTCTCTGGAAACACCATATATTTT. It specifies CASSSGLSGNTIYF. The chain has TRBV11-3 and TRBJ1-3; D gene ambiguous. This CDR3 is built from 14 residues. Per the germline V gene, CDR1 is SGHNT and CDR2 is YENEEA. V shed 6 bases and J shed 0 bases, with 9 bases lying between them.

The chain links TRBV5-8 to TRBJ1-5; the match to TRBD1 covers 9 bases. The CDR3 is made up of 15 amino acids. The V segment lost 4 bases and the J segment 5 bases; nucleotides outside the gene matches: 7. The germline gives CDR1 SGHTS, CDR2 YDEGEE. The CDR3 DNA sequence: TGTGCCAGCAGCCTACGGACAGGGGCTCATCAGCCCCAGCATTTT. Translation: CASSLRTGAHQPQHF.

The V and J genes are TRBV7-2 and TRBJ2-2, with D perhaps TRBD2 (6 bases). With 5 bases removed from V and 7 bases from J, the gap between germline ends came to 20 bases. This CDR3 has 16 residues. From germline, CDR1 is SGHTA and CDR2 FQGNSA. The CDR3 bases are TGTGCCAGCAGCCCTATACTAGCTGCGGTCAGCGGGGAGCTGTTTTTT. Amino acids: CASSPILAAVSGELFF. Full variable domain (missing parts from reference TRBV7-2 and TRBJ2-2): GAGVSQSPSNKVTEKGKDVELRCDPISGHTALYWYRQSLGQGLEFLIYFQGNSAPDKSGLPSDRFSAERTGGSVSTLTIQRTQQEDSAVYLCASSPILAAVSGELFFGEGSRLTVL.

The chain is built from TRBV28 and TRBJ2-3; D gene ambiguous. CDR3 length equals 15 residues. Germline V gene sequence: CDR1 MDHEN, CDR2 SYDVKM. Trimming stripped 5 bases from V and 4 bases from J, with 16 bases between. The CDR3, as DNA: TGTGCCAGCAGTCCGCGTCCGCCCAAACCAGATACGCAGTATTTT. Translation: CASSPRPPKPDTQYF. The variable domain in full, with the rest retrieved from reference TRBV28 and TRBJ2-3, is DVKVTQSSRYLVKRTGEKVFLECVQDMDHENMFWYRQDPGLGLRLIYFSYDVKMKEKGDIPEGYSVSREKKERFSLILESASTNQTSMYLCASSPRPPKPDTQYFGPGTRLTVL.

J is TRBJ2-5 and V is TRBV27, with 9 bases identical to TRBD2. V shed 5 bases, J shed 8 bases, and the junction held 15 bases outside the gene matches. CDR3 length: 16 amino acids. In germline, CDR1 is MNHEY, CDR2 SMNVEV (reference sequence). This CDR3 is CASSPFLSAGGRTQYF. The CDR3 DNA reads TGTGCCAGCAGTCCCTTCTTATCAGCGGGGGGACGAACCCAGTACTTC.

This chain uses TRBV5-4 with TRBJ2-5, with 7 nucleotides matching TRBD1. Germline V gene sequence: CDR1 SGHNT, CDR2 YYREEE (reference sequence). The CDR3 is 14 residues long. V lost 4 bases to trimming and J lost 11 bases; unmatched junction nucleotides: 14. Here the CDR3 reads CASSPGEGGREQYF. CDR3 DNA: TGTGCCAGCAGCCCCGGTGAAGGGGGCAGGGAGCAGTACTTC. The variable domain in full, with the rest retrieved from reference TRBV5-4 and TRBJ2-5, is ETGVTQSPTHLIKTRGQQVTLRCSSQSGHNTVSWYQQALGQGPQFIFQYYREEENGRGNFPPRFSGLQFPNYSSELNVNALELDDSALYLCASSPGEGGREQYFGPGTRLLVL.

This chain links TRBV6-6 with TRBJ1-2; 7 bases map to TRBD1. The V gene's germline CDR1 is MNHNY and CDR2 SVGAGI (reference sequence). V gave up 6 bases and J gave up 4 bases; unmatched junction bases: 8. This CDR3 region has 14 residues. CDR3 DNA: TGTGCCAGCAGCCGAACCGGGACAGCCTATGGCTACACCTTC. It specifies CASSRTGTAYGYTF.

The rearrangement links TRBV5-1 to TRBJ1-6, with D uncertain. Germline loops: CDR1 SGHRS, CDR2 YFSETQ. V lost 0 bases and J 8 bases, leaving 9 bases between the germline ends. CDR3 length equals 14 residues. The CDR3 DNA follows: TGCGCCAGCAGCTTGGACAGTAGAGATTCACCCCTCCACTTT. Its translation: CASSLDSRDSPLHF.

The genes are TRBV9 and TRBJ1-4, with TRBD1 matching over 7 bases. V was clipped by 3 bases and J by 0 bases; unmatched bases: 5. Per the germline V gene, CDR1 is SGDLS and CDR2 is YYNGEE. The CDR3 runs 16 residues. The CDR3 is CASSARDRATNEKLFF. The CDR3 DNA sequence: TGTGCCAGCAGCGCCCGGGACAGAGCAACTAATGAAAAACTGTTTTTT. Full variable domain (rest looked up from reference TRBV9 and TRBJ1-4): DSGVTQTPKHLITATGQRVTLRCSPRSGDLSVYWYQQSLDQGLQFLIQYYNGEERAKGNILERFSAQQFPDLHSELNLSSLELGDSALYFCASSARDRATNEKLFFGSGTQLSVL.

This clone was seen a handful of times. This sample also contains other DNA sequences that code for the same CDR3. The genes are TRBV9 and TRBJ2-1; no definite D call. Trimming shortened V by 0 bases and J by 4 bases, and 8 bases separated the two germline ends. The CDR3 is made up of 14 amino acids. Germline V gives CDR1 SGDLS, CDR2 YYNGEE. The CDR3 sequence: CASSVGGNYNEQFF. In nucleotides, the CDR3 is TGTGCCAGCAGCGTAGGCGGAAATTACAATGAGCAGTTCTTC. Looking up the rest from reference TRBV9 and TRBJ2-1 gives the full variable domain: DSGVTQTPKHLITATGQRVTLRCSPRSGDLSVYWYQQSLDQGLQFLIQYYNGEERAKGNILERFSAQQFPDLHSELNLSSLELGDSALYFCASSVGGNYNEQFFGPGTRLTVL.

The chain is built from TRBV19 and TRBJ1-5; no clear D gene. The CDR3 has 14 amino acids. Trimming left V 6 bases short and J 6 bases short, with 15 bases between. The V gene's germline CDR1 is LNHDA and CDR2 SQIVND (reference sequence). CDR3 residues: CASRAGRVTQPQHF. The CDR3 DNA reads TGTGCCAGTAGGGCTGGGAGGGTAACTCAGCCCCAGCATTTT.

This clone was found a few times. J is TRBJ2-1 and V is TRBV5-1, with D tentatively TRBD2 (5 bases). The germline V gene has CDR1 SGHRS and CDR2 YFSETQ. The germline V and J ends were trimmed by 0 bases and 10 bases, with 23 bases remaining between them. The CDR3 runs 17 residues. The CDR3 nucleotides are TGCGCCAGCAGCTTGGGTCTCCCGTCACGTGTCGGGGAGGAGCAGTTCTTC. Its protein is CASSLGLPSRVGEEQFF.

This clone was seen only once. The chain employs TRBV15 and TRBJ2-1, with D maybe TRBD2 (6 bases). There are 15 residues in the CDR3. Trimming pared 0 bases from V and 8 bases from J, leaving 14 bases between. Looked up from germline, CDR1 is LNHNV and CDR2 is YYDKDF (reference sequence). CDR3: CATSRDRREWDEQFF. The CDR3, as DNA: TGTGCCACCAGCAGAGATCGCCGGGAGTGGGATGAGCAGTTCTTC.

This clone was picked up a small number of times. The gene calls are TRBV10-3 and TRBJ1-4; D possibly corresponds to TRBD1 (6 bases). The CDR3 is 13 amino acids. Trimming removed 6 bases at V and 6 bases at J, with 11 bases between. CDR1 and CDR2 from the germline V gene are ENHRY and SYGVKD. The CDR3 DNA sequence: TGTGCCATCAGACAGGGTGGGGATGAAAAACTGTTTTTT. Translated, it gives CAIRQGGDEKLFF.

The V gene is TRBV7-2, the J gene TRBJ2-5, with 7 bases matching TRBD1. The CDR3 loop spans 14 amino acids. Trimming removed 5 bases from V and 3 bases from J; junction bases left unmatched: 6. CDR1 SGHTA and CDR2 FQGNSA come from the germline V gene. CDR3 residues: CASSLGTAKETQYF. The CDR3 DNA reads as TGTGCCAGCAGCCTGGGGACAGCTAAAGAGACCCAGTACTTC.

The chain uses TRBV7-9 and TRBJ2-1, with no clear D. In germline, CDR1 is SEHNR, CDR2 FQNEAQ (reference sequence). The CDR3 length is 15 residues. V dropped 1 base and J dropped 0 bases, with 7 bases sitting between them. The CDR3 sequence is CASSLVRSSYNEQFF. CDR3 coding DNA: TGTGCCAGCAGCTTAGTTAGGAGCTCCTACAATGAGCAGTTCTTC.

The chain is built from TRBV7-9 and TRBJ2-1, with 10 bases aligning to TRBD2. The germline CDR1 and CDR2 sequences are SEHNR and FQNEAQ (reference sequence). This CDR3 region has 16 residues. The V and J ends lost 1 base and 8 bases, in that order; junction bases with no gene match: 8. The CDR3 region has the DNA TGTGCCAGCAGCTTAGGGGCTAGCGGGAGTACCGATGAGCAGTTCTTC. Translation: CASSLGASGSTDEQFF. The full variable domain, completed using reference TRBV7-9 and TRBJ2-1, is DTGVSQNPRHKITKRGQNVTFRCDPISEHNRLYWYRQTLGQGPEFLTYFQNEAQLEKSRLLSDRFSAERPKGSFSTLEIQRTEQGDSAMYLCASSLGASGSTDEQFFGPGTRLTVL.

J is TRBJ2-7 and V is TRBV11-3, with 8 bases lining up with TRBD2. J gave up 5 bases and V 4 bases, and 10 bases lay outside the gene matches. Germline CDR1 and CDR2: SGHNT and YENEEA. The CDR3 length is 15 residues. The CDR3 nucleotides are TGTGCCAGCAGCTCGGGCCAGCGGGAGATCGACGAGCAGTACTTC. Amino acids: CASSSGQREIDEQYF.

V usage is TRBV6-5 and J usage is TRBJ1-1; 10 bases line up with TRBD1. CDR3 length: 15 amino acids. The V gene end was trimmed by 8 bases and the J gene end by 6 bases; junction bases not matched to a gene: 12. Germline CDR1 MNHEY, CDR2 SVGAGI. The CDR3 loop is CASGGDRGRTSEAFF. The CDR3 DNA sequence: TGTGCCAGCGGTGGAGACAGGGGGCGTACATCTGAAGCTTTCTTT.

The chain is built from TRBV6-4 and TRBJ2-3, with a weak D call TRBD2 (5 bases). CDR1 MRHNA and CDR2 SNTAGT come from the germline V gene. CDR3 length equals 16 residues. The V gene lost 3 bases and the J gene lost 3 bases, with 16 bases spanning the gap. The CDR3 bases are TGTGCCAGCAGTGAGCTAGCAGGCGGTGGGACAGATACGCAGTATTTT. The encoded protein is CASSELAGGGTDTQYF.

The CDR3 sequence: CSVGPGGGGEQFF. The CDR3 DNA is TGCAGCGTTGGCCCAGGAGGGGGCGGTGAGCAGTTCTTC. This sequence joins TRBV29-1 and TRBJ2-1, with TRBD1 as a possible D gene (7 bases). The length of the CDR3 is 13 residues. The germline CDR1 and CDR2 sequences are SQVTM and ANQGSEA. Trimming shortened V by 4 bases and J by 9 bases, and 16 bases separated the two germline ends.

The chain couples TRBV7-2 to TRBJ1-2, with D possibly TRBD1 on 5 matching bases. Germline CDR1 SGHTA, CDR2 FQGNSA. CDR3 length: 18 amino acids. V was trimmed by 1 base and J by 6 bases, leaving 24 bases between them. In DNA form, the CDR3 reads TGTGCCAGCAGCTTAGTGTGGGGGTCCGTGGGGGGTGGCAATGGCTACACCTTC. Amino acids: CASSLVWGSVGGGNGYTF.